This TCR beta chain comes out of a study of blood T cell repertoires in COVID-19. Turning to the study itself: Collection of acute and convalescent COVID-19 samples took place in the United States, Italy and Spain. From T cells, B-cell-depleted T cells, or PBMCs came the material, which was cDNA or gDNA.

The V gene lost 2 bases and the J gene lost 4 bases, with 9 bases spanning the gap. Germline CDR1 MNHEY, CDR2 SMNVEV (reference sequence). This CDR3 is built from 15 residues. As handled by the study authors: Amplification of reference gene primers was used by the study to estimate nucleated cell counts. Data came from immunoSEQ multiplex PCR; TCRdb stores just in-frame clones and leaves some out. D and trimming come from the DNA, and the V and J calls and clone size come from that table. The table records hundreds of thousands of clones, roughly 90% of them present only once. The chain is built from TRBV27 and TRBJ1-6; D gene unclear. This sequence was found in a woman aged 18-29 years who had recovered from COVID-19. Material: PBMCs or T cells enriched from blood (not recorded which). The CDR3 region has the DNA TGTGCCAGCAGTTTAAGAGCCCTTTATAATTCACCCCTCCACTTT. Protein: CASSLRALYNSPLHF.